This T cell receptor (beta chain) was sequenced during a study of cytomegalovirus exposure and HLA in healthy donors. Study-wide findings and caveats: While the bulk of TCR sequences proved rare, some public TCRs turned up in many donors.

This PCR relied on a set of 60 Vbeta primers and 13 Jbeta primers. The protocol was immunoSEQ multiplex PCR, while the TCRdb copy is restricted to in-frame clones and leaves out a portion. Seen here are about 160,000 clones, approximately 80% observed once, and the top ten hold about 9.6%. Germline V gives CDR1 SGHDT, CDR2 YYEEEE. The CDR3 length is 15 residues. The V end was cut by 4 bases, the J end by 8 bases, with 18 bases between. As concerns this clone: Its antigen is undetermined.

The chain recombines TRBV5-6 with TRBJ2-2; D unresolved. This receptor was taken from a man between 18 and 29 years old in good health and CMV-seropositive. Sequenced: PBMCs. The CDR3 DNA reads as TGTGCCAGCAGCCAAAAGCCTTATTCGCCGGGGGAGCTGTTTTTT. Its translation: CASSQKPYSPGELFF.